Sequencing of this TCR beta chain was carried out in a study of cytomegalovirus exposure and HLA in healthy donors. Germline CDR1 and CDR2: SEHNR and FQNEAQ (reference sequence). V lost 6 bases to trimming and J lost 6 bases; unmatched junction nucleotides: 20. The CDR3 is made up of 17 amino acids. The protocol was immunoSEQ multiplex PCR, while the TCRdb copy is restricted to in-frame clones and leaves out a portion. The sample has some 240,000 clones; approximately 86% are singletons. The rearrangement joins TRBV7-9 to TRBJ2-7, with TRBD2 matching 7 bases. The receptor comes from a woman in her 30s in good health and CMV-seropositive. The source material was PBMCs. The chain's CDR3 is CASSSDTDRASGGEQYF. The CDR3, as DNA: TGTGCCAGCAGTTCCGATACCGACCGGGCCTCGGGGGGCGAGCAGTACTTC.